The rows below give T cell receptor beta chains drawn from one sample of a study of blood T cell dynamics during melanoma immunotherapy. This table comes from immunoSEQ multiplex PCR, and its TCRdb copy is limited to in-frame clones, with some not included. This sample has roughly 10,000 clones, with roughly 89% found just once. The sequencing used blood, collected from a patient treated with checkpoint blockade. These receptors were collected from a human donor with melanoma. The CDR3 runs from the conserved cysteine through the conserved F or W. The order of the fields is clone size, V gene, D gene, J gene, CDR3 DNA, CDR3 protein. D genes are given only for firm matches. Clone size is shown for a subset of rows, as once, few, many or a class of expanded clone.

>NA|TRBV27|TRBD1|TRBJ2-7
TGTGCCAGCAGTCCCCGGTCGTTTTCGACAGGGCTTACCTACGAGCAGTACTTC
CASSPRSFSTGLTYEQYF
>NA|TRBV5-1|TRBD2|TRBJ2-1
TGCGCCAGCACCCTTGGGGGAGGGGATTCCTACAATGAGCAGTTCTTC
CASTLGGGDSYNEQFF
>NA|TRBV14|NA|TRBJ2-1
TGTGCCAGCAGCCGATGGAGGGGGAACAATGAGCAGTTCTTC
CASSRWRGNNEQFF
>NA|TRBV28|NA|TRBJ1-6
TGTGCCAGCAGTTTTGTCCTTTCACCCCTCCACTTT
CASSFVLSPLHF
>NA|TRBV18|TRBD2|TRBJ2-2
TGTGCCAGCTCACGGGACTACCGGGGCACCGGGGAGCTGTTTTTT
CASSRDYRGTGELFF
>NA|TRBV9|NA|TRBJ1-1
TGTGCCAGCAGCGTAGCCCTTAGGTCCGGGTGGGTTTTCTTT
CASSVALRSGWVFF
>NA|TRBV5-6|NA|TRBJ2-6
TGTGCCAGCAGCTTGCCGGGTAGGCGCCTCTCTGGGGCCAACGTCCTGACTTTC
CASSLPGRRLSGANVLTF
>NA|TRBV7-9|NA|TRBJ1-5
TGTGCCAGCAGCTTAGGCCCTAGCAATCAGCCCCAGCATTTT
CASSLGPSNQPQHF
>NA|TRBV28|TRBD2|TRBJ2-5
TGTGCCAGCAGTCTGGGAGGGCGGGGGACCCAGTACTTC
CASSLGGRGTQYF
>NA|TRBV13|TRBD1|TRBJ2-1
TGTGCCAGCAGCCCCCCCGGGACAGGGGGCAATGAGCAGTTCTTC
CASSPPGTGGNEQFF
>NA|TRBV11-1|TRBD1|TRBJ1-2
TGTGCCAGCAGCTTACCGGGACAGCCCTCTGGCTACACCTTC
CASSLPGQPSGYTF
>few|TRBV7-9|NA|TRBJ2-1
TGTGCCAGCAGCTTAACGGACTGGAATGAGCAGTTCTTC
CASSLTDWNEQFF
>once|TRBV27|NA|TRBJ2-6
TGTGCCAGCACCATGGTTTTGTCCGGGGCCAACGTCCTGACTTTC
CASTMVLSGANVLTF
>NA|TRBV5-4|NA|TRBJ1-1
TGTGCCAGCAGCGTACTAGGGGCCGTGAACACTGAAGCTTTCTTT
CASSVLGAVNTEAFF
>NA|TRBV27|NA|TRBJ2-1
TGTGCCAGCAGTCCTCCCGGGGCCTACAATGAGCAGTTCTTC
CASSPPGAYNEQFF
>NA|TRBV4-3|NA|TRBJ2-5
TGCGCCAGCAGCCCCATACTAATCGGGGACCACCAAGAGACCCAGTACTTC
CASSPILIGDHQETQYF
>NA|TRBV23-1|NA|TRBJ2-4
TGCGCCAGCAGTCATTCTCGCCGAGCCAAAAACATTCAGTACTTC
CASSHSRRAKNIQYF
>NA|TRBV5-6|TRBD1|TRBJ2-5
TGTGCCAGCACCAGGGACAGGCAAGAGACCCAGTACTTC
CASTRDRQETQYF
>once|TRBV10-1|NA|TRBJ1-2
TGCGCCAGCAGTGAGTCCCGGACCTCCTATGGCTACACCTTC
CASSESRTSYGYTF
>NA|TRBV7-2|TRBD2|TRBJ2-2
TGTGCCAGCAACCCAGCGGGAGGGTGGGGGGAGCTGTTTTTT
CASNPAGGWGELFF
>NA|TRBV18|TRBD1|TRBJ1-2
TGTGCCAGCTCACCTACCGGGACAGGGTTGGAAGGCTACACCTTC
CASSPTGTGLEGYTF
>NA|TRBV27|NA|TRBJ2-1
TGTGCCAGCAGTTTATCGTGGCCCGGGAGCTCCTACAATGAGCAGTTCTTC
CASSLSWPGSSYNEQFF
>NA|TRBV19|TRBD1|TRBJ2-7
TGTGCCAGCTCCCGAGGGACAGGGGTCGCCTACGAGCAGTACTTC
CASSRGTGVAYEQYF
>NA|TRBV9|NA|TRBJ2-7
TGTGCCAGCAGCCCCCAGCCCCCCCCGGCCTACGAGCAGTACTTC
CASSPQPPPAYEQYF
>NA|TRBV2|NA|TRBJ1-5
TGTGCCAGCAGTCGCCACACCCATCAGCCCCAGCATTTT
CASSRHTHQPQHF
>NA|TRBV6-1|NA|TRBJ2-1
TGTGCCAGCAGTGAAGCGCGGGGCTTCAATGAGCAGTTCTTC
CASSEARGFNEQFF
>once|TRBV5-6|TRBD1|TRBJ2-2
TGTGCCAGCAGCTTGCGGGTCGTCCCGGGGACAGCGAACACCGGGGAGCTGTTTTTT
CASSLRVVPGTANTGELFF
>NA|TRBV11-2|TRBD1|TRBJ2-7
TGTGCCAGCAGCCCGCTCGACAGGGCTCGGATGGGGTACGAGCAGTACTTC
CASSPLDRARMGYEQYF
>NA|TRBV18|TRBD2|TRBJ2-5
TGTGCCAGCTCACCGGGGCAAGCGGGAGGGCCGGAGACCCAGTACTTC
CASSPGQAGGPETQYF
>NA|TRBV7-3|TRBD2|TRBJ2-5
TGTGCCAGCAGCTTAGGGGGGCTAGCGGGAGCGGGAGAGACCCAGTACTTC
CASSLGGLAGAGETQYF
>NA|TRBV5-1|NA|TRBJ2-3
TGCGCCAGCAGCTTGTTCGGTCATTCGGGCACAGATACGCAGTATTTT
CASSLFGHSGTDTQYF
>once|TRBV5-1|TRBD2|TRBJ2-1
TGCGCCAGCAGCCTTCCCGGGACTAGCGGCTACAATGAGCAGTTCTTC
CASSLPGTSGYNEQFF
>NA|TRBV2|TRBD1|TRBJ1-2
TGTGCCAGCACCGACAGGGTAGGCTATGGCTACACCTTC
CASTDRVGYGYTF
>NA|TRBV7-7|NA|TRBJ2-5
TGTGCTAGCAGCGTGGGGGGGCGCGGGGAGACCCAGTACTTC
CASSVGGRGETQYF
>NA|TRBV27|NA|TRBJ2-7
TGTGCCAGCAGTTTGGCTAGCTCCTACGAGCAGTACTTC
CASSLASSYEQYF
>NA|TRBV7-2|NA|TRBJ1-2
TGTGCCAGCAGCCCCACTCAACTCGACGGTGGCTACACCTTC
CASSPTQLDGGYTF
>NA|TRBV4-1|TRBD2|TRBJ2-3
TGCGCCACCCAAGCGGGGGGCACAGATACGCAGTATTTT
CATQAGGTDTQYF
>NA|TRBV6-1|NA|TRBJ2-7
TGTGCCAGCAGAAGGGACACCGCCTACGAGCAGTACTTC
CASRRDTAYEQYF